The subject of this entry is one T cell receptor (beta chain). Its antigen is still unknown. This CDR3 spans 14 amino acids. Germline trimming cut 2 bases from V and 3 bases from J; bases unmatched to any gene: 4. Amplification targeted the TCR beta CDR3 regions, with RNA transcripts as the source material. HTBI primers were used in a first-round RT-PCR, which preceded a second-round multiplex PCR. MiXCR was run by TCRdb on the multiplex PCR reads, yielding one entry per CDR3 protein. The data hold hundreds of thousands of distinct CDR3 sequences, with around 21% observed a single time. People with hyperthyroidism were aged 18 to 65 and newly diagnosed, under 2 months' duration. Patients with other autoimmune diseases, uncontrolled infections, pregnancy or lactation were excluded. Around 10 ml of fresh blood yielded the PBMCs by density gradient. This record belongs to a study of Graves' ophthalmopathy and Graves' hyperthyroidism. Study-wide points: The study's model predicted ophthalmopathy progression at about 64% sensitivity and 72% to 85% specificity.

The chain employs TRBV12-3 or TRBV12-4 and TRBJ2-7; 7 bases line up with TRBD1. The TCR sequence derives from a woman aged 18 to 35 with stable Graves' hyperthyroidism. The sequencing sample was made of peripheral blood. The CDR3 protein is CASSLRRDSYEQYF. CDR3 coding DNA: TGTGCCAGCAGTTTACGCCGGGACAGCTACGAGCAGTACTTC.